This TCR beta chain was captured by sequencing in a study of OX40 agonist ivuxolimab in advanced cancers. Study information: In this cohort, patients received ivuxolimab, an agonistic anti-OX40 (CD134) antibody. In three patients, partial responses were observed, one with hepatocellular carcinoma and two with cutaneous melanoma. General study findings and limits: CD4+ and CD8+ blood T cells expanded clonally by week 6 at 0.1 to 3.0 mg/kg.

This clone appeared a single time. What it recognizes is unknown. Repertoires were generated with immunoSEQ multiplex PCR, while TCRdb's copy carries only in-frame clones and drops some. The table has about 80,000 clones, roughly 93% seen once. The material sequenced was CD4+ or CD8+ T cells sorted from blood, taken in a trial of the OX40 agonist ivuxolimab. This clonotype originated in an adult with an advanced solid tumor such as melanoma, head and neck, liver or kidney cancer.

CDR3 DNA sequence: TGTGCCAGCAGCCCCCCCCACAGACAAGAGACCCAGTACTTC. Its protein product is CASSPPHRQETQYF. The V gene is TRBV11-2, the J gene TRBJ2-5; unclear D gene. The CDR3 covers 14 residues. Germline values: CDR1 SGHAT, CDR2 FQNNGV. V was cut by 5 bases and J by 2 bases, with 12 bases left in between. The full variable domain, with the rest looked up from reference TRBV11-2 and TRBJ2-5, is EAGVAQSPRYKIIEKRQSVAFWCNPISGHATLYWYQQILGQGPKLLIQFQNNGVVDDSQLPKDRFSAERLKGVDSTLKIQPAKLEDSAVYLCASSPPHRQETQYFGPGTRLLVL.